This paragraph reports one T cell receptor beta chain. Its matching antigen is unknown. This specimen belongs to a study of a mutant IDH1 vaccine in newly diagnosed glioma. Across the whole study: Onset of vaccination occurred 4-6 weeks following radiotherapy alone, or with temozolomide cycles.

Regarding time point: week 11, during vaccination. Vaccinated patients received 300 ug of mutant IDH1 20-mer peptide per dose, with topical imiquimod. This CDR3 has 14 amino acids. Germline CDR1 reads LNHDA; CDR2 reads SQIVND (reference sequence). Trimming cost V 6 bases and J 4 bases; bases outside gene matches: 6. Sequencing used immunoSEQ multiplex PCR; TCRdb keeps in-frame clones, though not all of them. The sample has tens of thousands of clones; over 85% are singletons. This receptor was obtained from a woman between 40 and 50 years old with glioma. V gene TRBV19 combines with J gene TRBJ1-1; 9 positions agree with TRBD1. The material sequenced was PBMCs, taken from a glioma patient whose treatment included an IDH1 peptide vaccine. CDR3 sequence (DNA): TGTGCCAGTAGGGGGGACAGGGTGCTCACTGAAGCTTTCTTT. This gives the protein CASRGDRVLTEAFF.